The 9 T cell receptor beta chains below all came from one sample that was sequenced in a study of T cell clones after liver transplantation (dated by TCRdb to about 2019). Libraries were prepared through the immunoSEQ multiplex PCR assay. TCRdb retrieved this table from immuneACCESS and kept in-frame rearrangements only. Not all clones are present; in checked studies, unresolved V genes account for under half, and no reason is known for the remainder. Counted in this sample were about 51,000 clones; 70% to 90% of them appeared once. Around 14% of the sample is held by the ten biggest clonotypes. Sequencing used CD8+ T cells from blood, obtained 12 months after liver transplant. The origin of the receptors is a human patient who received a liver transplant. After a transplant, some of the T cells may come from the graft donor.

This chain links TRBV19 with TRBJ2-4; possibly TRBD2 for D (5 bases). Germline V gene lookup returns CDR1 LNHDA and CDR2 SQIVND (reference sequence). The CDR3 extends over 14 amino acids. Between the trimmed V and J ends, which lost 5 bases and 0 bases, there was a span of 8 bases. CDR3 DNA: TGTGCCAGTAGTTCAGGACTAGCCAAAAACATTCAGTACTTC. Protein sequence: CASSSGLAKNIQYF.

The sample holds one count of this clone. The J gene is TRBJ2-7, the V gene TRBV10-3; 7 positions match TRBD2. Germline trimming cut 3 bases from V and 2 bases from J; bases unmatched to any gene: 4. Germline V gives CDR1 ENHRY, CDR2 SYGVKD. The CDR3 contains 14 residues. The CDR3 DNA is TGTGCCATCAGTGACCTGGCGGGAGCCTACGAGCAGTACTTC. Protein: CAISDLAGAYEQYF.

The chain has TRBV7-9 and TRBJ2-1; D is ambiguous. CDR1 and CDR2 from the germline V gene are SEHNR and FQNEAQ (reference sequence). The CDR3 consists of 14 residues. Trimming stripped 2 bases from V and 8 bases from J, with 13 bases between. The CDR3 nucleotides are TGTGCCAGCAGCTTACTCGAAACCTTCGATGAGCAGTTCTTC. It translates to CASSLLETFDEQFF. The full variable domain, rest sourced from reference TRBV7-9 and TRBJ2-1, is DTGVSQNPRHKITKRGQNVTFRCDPISEHNRLYWYRQTLGQGPEFLTYFQNEAQLEKSRLLSDRFSAERPKGSFSTLEIQRTEQGDSAMYLCASSLLETFDEQFFGPGTRLTVL.

J is TRBJ1-5 and V is TRBV7-9, with 10 positions matching TRBD1. Germline V lookup: CDR1 SEHNR, CDR2 FQNEAQ (reference sequence). CDR3 length equals 14 residues. The trim removed 4 bases at V and 4 bases at J, leaving 1 base unmatched. The CDR3 here is CASSSGQGNQPQHF. CDR3 coding DNA: TGTGCCAGCAGCTCGGGACAGGGGAATCAGCCCCAGCATTTT.

The rearrangement uses TRBV2 and TRBJ2-7; D perhaps matches TRBD2 (6 bases). V was clipped by 7 bases and J by 6 bases, with 19 bases between them. The CDR3 has 14 residues. Germline CDR1 reads SNHLY; CDR2 reads FYNNEI. The CDR3 DNA reads TGTGCCAGCAAACCGGGCCCGGGGGTCGCCGAGCAGTACTTC. As protein: CASKPGPGVAEQYF.

This chain links TRBV6-5 with TRBJ2-7, with no clear D. V lost 0 bases and J lost 2, with 14 bases in between. The CDR3 is 16 amino acids. Germline V CDR1 and CDR2: MNHEY, SVGAGI. CDR3 residues: CASSYSKAAFTYEQYF. CDR3 DNA sequence: TGTGCCAGCAGTTACTCGAAAGCAGCGTTCACCTACGAGCAGTACTTC.

V gene TRBV7-9 combines with J gene TRBJ2-1; the D is unclear. The CDR3 is 16 residues long. Trimming stripped 2 bases from V and 0 bases from J, with 11 bases between. The V gene's germline CDR1 is SEHNR and CDR2 FQNEAQ (reference sequence). The CDR3: CASSLRDRSSYNEQFF. CDR3 sequence (DNA): TGTGCCAGCAGCTTACGTGATCGTAGCTCCTACAATGAGCAGTTCTTC.

About this clone itself: This likely reflects a read error, since a far larger clone is one base away. The CDR3 nucleotides read TGCGCCAGCAGCTGGTGGACTAGCGGGAGATTGGTGTACGAGCAGTACTTC. This sequence encodes CASSWWTSGRLVYEQYF. This rearrangement joins TRBV5-1 to TRBJ2-7; the match to TRBD2 covers 13 bases. The germline V gene has CDR1 SGHRS and CDR2 YFSETQ. V dropped 3 bases and J dropped 4; count of bases not matched to a gene: 10. CDR3 length equals 17 residues.

This clone appeared once. The chain carries TRBV12-1 and TRBJ2-1; the D call in the table, TRBD2, was not verified against the DNA. TRBV12-1 is designated a pseudogene. There are 18 residues in the CDR3. The CDR3 DNA reads TGTGCCAGCAGCTTTGTTGTCTTTCACGCGGGAGCCTACAATGAGCAGTTCTTC. Translated: CASSFVVFHAGAYNEQFF.